These 16 T cell receptor beta chains were sequenced from one sample in a study of radiation and T cells in renal cell carcinoma. Sample time point: baseline pretreatment blood. Specified treatment: 15 Gy SBRT to primary tumor, nephrectomy 4 weeks later. TCRdb keeps only in-frame clones here, not all; method: immunoSEQ multiplex PCR. The sample comprises tens of thousands of clones, 82% of which are singletons, and approximately 6.4% rests with the top ten. Material: blood, obtained from a patient whose treatment included radiotherapy and nephrectomy. These TCRs come from a man in his 60s with renal cell carcinoma.

J is TRBJ1-1 and V is TRBV5-1; 7 bases fit TRBD1. CDR1 is SGHRS and CDR2 is YFSETQ in the germline V gene. V lost 0 bases and J lost 4; bases outside the gene matches: 3. The CDR3 length is 14 residues. The CDR3 reads CASSLARGATEAFF. As DNA, the CDR3 is TGCGCCAGCAGCTTGGCCAGGGGGGCCACTGAAGCTTTCTTT.

The CDR3 DNA reads as TGTGCCAGTAGTATATACGGGGGGCGAGATAGCAATCAGCCCCAGCATTTT. Residues: CASSIYGGRDSNQPQHF. V gene TRBV19 combines with J gene TRBJ1-5; tentatively, D is TRBD1 (6 bases). The length of the CDR3 is 17 residues. The V gene lost 2 bases and the J gene lost 0 bases, with 14 bases spanning the gap. Germline V gene lookup returns CDR1 LNHDA and CDR2 SQIVND (reference sequence). Based on the CDR3 plus reference TRBV19 and TRBJ1-5, the full variable domain is DGGITQSPKYLFRKEGQNVTLSCEQNLNHDAMYWYRQDPGQGLRLIYYSQIVNDFQKGDIAEGYSVSREKKESFPLTVTSAQKNPTAFYLCASSIYGGRDSNQPQHFGDGTRLSIL.

The chain uses TRBV4-1 and TRBJ2-7; 13 bases fit TRBD2. The CDR3 totals 17 residues. Trimming cost V 4 bases and J 6 bases; bases outside gene matches: 12. Germline loops: CDR1 MGHRA, CDR2 YSYEKL. CDR3: CASSPWTSGRRFPEQYF. The CDR3 coding sequence is TGCGCCAGCAGCCCTTGGACTAGCGGGAGACGGTTCCCCGAGCAGTACTTC.

This chain connects TRBV5-1 to TRBJ1-2; 8 bases are a match to TRBD1. The junction had 10 bases not matched to a gene; V was cut back by 0 bases and J by 6 bases. The germline CDR1 and CDR2 sequences are SGHRS and YFSETQ. This CDR3 comprises 16 residues. CDR3 protein: CASSLVLGQGSDGYTF. The CDR3 DNA sequence: TGCGCCAGCAGCTTGGTCCTTGGACAGGGCAGCGATGGCTACACCTTC.

The J gene is TRBJ2-1, the V gene TRBV5-1; TRBD2 aligns across 9 bases. Germline CDR1 is SGHRS and CDR2 is YFSETQ. The CDR3 totals 14 residues. J lost 6 bases, V lost 0 bases, and 1 base had no gene match. The CDR3 protein is CASSLVTSGNEQFF. The CDR3 DNA reads TGCGCCAGCAGCTTGGTGACTAGCGGCAATGAGCAGTTCTTC.

This clone came up once. This chain links TRBV5-6 with TRBJ2-7; 7 bases are a match to TRBD1. The CDR3 totals 16 residues. The germline CDR1 and CDR2 sequences are SGHDT and YYEEEE. With V trimmed by 2 bases and J by 4 bases, 12 bases remained unmatched. The CDR3 DNA reads TGTGCCAGCAGCTTACAGGGGAATGGGGTAGCGTACGAGCAGTACTTC. Residues: CASSLQGNGVAYEQYF. Supplemented by reference TRBV5-6 and TRBJ2-7, the full variable domain reads DAGVTQSPTHLIKTRGQQVTLRCSPKSGHDTVSWYQQALGQGPQFIFQYYEEEERQRGNFPDRFSGHQFPNYSSELNVNALLLGDSALYLCASSLQGNGVAYEQYFGPGTRLTVT.

The gene calls are TRBV6-9 and TRBJ2-2, with TRBD2 matching over 9 bases. CDR3 length equals 20 residues. CDR1 is MNHGY and CDR2 is SVAAGI in the germline V gene. The V segment lost 1 base and the J segment 3 bases; nucleotides outside the gene matches: 15. For the CDR3, the DNA is TGTGCCAGCAGTTATTTGCGGGAGGGCCCAGAGGACAGAGACACCGGGGAGCTGTTTTTT. Translation gives CASSYLREGPEDRDTGELFF.

V is TRBV5-4 and J is TRBJ2-7, with D possibly TRBD2 on 5 matching bases. The CDR3 has 12 residues. Between the trimmed V and J ends, which lost 4 bases and 0 bases, there was a span of 5 bases. The germline CDR1 and CDR2 sequences are SGHNT and YYREEE (reference sequence). DNA for the CDR3: TGTGCCAGCAGCCGGGACTCCTACGAGCAGTACTTC. Translation: CASSRDSYEQYF.

This chain links TRBV5-6 with TRBJ2-2, with TRBD2 as a possible D gene (6 bases). CDR1 and CDR2 (germline): SGHDT, YYEEEE. The CDR3 spans 17 residues. Deletions cut 0 bases from V and 1 base from J, with 13 bases between. CDR3 nucleotides: TGTGCCAGCAGCTTGGGATCTGGCGGGGAGAACACCGGGGAGCTGTTTTTT. The encoded protein is CASSLGSGGENTGELFF. Combining the CDR3 with reference TRBV5-6 and TRBJ2-2 gives the whole variable domain DAGVTQSPTHLIKTRGQQVTLRCSPKSGHDTVSWYQQALGQGPQFIFQYYEEEERQRGNFPDRFSGHQFPNYSSELNVNALLLGDSALYLCASSLGSGGENTGELFFGEGSRLTVL.

Only one count was recorded for this clone. The chain has TRBV2 and TRBJ2-5; no reliable D call. V lost 3 bases to trimming and J lost 5 bases, with 10 bases between them. Looked up from germline, CDR1 is SNHLY and CDR2 is FYNNEI. The CDR3 spans 13 residues. The CDR3 DNA is TGTGCCAGCAGTGACCCCGACTGGGAGACCCAGTACTTC. Its protein product is CASSDPDWETQYF.

The J gene is TRBJ1-5, the V gene TRBV19, with TRBD1 as a possible D gene (6 bases). Between the trimmed V and J ends, which lost 1 base and 6 bases, there was a span of 13 bases. Germline assignment: CDR1 LNHDA and CDR2 SQIVND (reference sequence). The CDR3 totals 15 residues. Here the CDR3 DNA reads TGTGCCAGTAGTATAGGAGAGACAGGTGGTCAGCCCCAGCATTTT. It encodes CASSIGETGGQPQHF.

The CDR3 DNA reads TGCGCCAGCAGCCCCAAAGCGGGGAGCTCCTACAATGAGCAGTTCTTC. Translating it yields CASSPKAGSSYNEQFF. This sequence joins TRBV5-1 and TRBJ2-1; the match to TRBD2 covers 7 bases. Germline trimming cut 4 bases from V and 0 bases from J; bases unmatched to any gene: 7. CDR1 and CDR2 (germline): SGHRS, YFSETQ. The length of the CDR3 is 16 residues.

The V and J genes are TRBV29-1 and TRBJ2-7; TRBD2 matches at 9 bases. The germline V gene encodes CDR1 SQVTM and CDR2 ANQGSEA. This CDR3 is 14 amino acids long. V lost 4 bases, J lost 7 bases, and 11 bases stayed unmatched. The CDR3 reads CSVVTRLAGNEQYF. DNA for the CDR3: TGCAGCGTTGTGACGCGGCTAGCGGGAAATGAGCAGTACTTC.

The table lists this clone with a count of one. This chain uses TRBV27 with TRBJ2-3; 7 bases align to TRBD1. The germline CDR1 and CDR2 sequences are MNHEY and SMNVEV (reference sequence). V dropped 6 bases and J dropped 2; count of bases not matched to a gene: 2. The CDR3 has 13 amino acids. The DNA for the CDR3 is TGTGCCAGCAGGGACAGGTACACAGATACGCAGTATTTT. Its protein product is CASRDRYTDTQYF.

The chain employs TRBV6-1 and TRBJ1-5; 10 bases fit TRBD1. J was trimmed by 6 bases and V by 10 bases; bases with no gene match: 6. Germline V lookup: CDR1 MNHNS, CDR2 SASEGT. The CDR3 sequence is 13 residues long. The CDR3 DNA follows: TGTGCCACTCACGGGACAGGGGTTCAGCCCCAGCATTTT. This gives the protein CATHGTGVQPQHF.

This clone was recorded a few times. This chain links TRBV30 with TRBJ2-3, with 7 bases aligning to TRBD1. J gave up 2 bases and V 5 bases, and 19 bases lay outside the gene matches. Per the germline V gene, CDR1 is GTSNPN and CDR2 is SVGIG (reference sequence). The CDR3 runs to 18 residues. For the CDR3, the DNA is TGTGCCTGGGACATAAAACACGGGACAGCTGGTTCCACAGATACGCAGTATTTT. Encoded protein: CAWDIKHGTAGSTDTQYF.